The 12 T cell receptor beta chains in this list originate from one sample, sequenced in a study of regulatory T cells in long-lasting Graves disease. Time point given: newly diagnosed GD, antithyroid drugs for less than 3 months. Extracted PBMC RNA gave rise to the TCR library. Researchers made TCR beta libraries by using iRepertoire HTBI primers and running Arm-PCR on CDR3 regions. TCRdb itself ran the multiplex PCR reads through MiXCR, one entry per CDR3 protein. The profile shows approximately 400,000 distinct CDR3 sequences, around 16% of them singletons. This sample was shared with a second study, whose subject was T cells in Graves' hyperthyroidism and ophthalmopathy.

The starting material was peripheral blood mononuclear cells (PBMCs), obtained at new diagnosis, from a patient treated with antithyroid drugs. The receptors originated from a middle-aged woman with Graves disease.

The sample holds many counts of this clonotype. The rearrangement links TRBV2 to TRBJ1-1, with D unresolved. The germline V gene has CDR1 SNHLY and CDR2 FYNNEI. This CDR3 has 12 residues. The V gene lost 0 bases and the J gene lost 10 bases, with 9 bases spanning the gap. This CDR3 is CASSEATPGAFF. The CDR3 coding sequence is TGTGCCAGCAGTGAAGCGACTCCAGGAGCTTTCTTT.

Remarks on this clonotype: A single base separates this from a much larger clone, so it may be a read error. This chain uses TRBV6-2 or TRBV6-3 with TRBJ1-2; TRBD1 agrees at 10 bases. The length of the CDR3 is 13 residues. Germline-derived CDR1 and CDR2 are MNHEY and SVGEGT. The DNA of the CDR3 is TGTGCCAGCAGACCGACAGGGGGCTATGGCTGCACCTTC. Translating it yields CASRPTGGYGCTF.

Concerning this clonotype: The junction does not match germline at one end; this may be a read error. The V gene is TRBV30, the J gene TRBJ2-2, with TRBD1 as a possible D gene (6 bases). CDR1 is GTSNPN and CDR2 is SVGIG in the germline V gene (reference sequence). The CDR3 loop spans 14 amino acids. CDR3 region: CTWSRDTNTGELFF. As DNA, the CDR3 is TGTACCTGGAGTCGGGACACTAACACCGGGGAGCTGTTTTTT.

In this sample, this clonotype turned up many times. The chain links TRBV27 to TRBJ1-1; D ambiguous. The CDR3 is 12 amino acids. With 6 bases removed from V and 0 bases from J, the gap between germline ends came to 5 bases. The V gene's germline CDR1 is MNHEY and CDR2 SMNVEV (reference sequence). Here the CDR3 reads CASRRMNTEAFF. The CDR3 nucleotides are TGTGCCAGCAGGCGGATGAACACTGAAGCTTTCTTT.

Comment on this clonotype: A read error may be the cause here, since a much bigger clone is one base away. This sequence joins TRBV28 and TRBJ2-7; D is perhaps TRBD1 (7 bases). The CDR3 spans 15 residues. Germline V gives CDR1 MDHEN, CDR2 SYDVKM. The germline V and J ends were trimmed by 8 bases and 3 bases, with 20 bases remaining between them. CDR3 DNA: TGTGCCAGCGAAGGGGGGCACAGGGGCCGCTACGAGCAGTACTTC. It specifies CASEGGHRGRYEQYF.

This chain joins TRBV7-8 and TRBJ2-1; 10 bases map to TRBD1. Germline V gene sequence: CDR1 SGHVS, CDR2 FQNEAQ. There are 16 residues in the CDR3. V lost 5 bases and J lost 4; bases outside the gene matches: 8. The DNA of the CDR3 is TGTGCCAGCAGCGAATACCGGGACAGGGGTTACAATGAGCAGTTCTTC. Protein: CASSEYRDRGYNEQFF. The variable domain in full, completed from reference TRBV7-8 and TRBJ2-1, reads GAGVSQSPRYKVAKRGQDVALRCDPISGHVSLFWYQQALGQGPEFLTYFQNEAQLDKSGLPSDRFFAERPEGSVSTLKIQRTQQEDSAVYLCASSEYRDRGYNEQFFGPGTRLTVL.

This clonotype has a count of ten or more. The V gene is TRBV20-1, the J gene TRBJ2-7, with 9 bases aligning to TRBD2. The ends lost 0 bases at V and 0 bases at J; junction bases unmatched: 6. Germline assignment: CDR1 DFQATT and CDR2 SNEGSKA (reference sequence). The CDR3 is 16 residues long. Here the CDR3 DNA reads TGCAGTGCTAGAGATAGTCGGACTAGCGTCTCCTACGAGCAGTACTTC. This sequence encodes CSARDSRTSVSYEQYF.

This clonotype was observed a handful of times. For the CDR3, the DNA is TGTGCCAGCAGCCAAGTGACAGTACGGGAGCAGTACTTC. This codes for CASSQVTVREQYF. This chain uses TRBV14 with TRBJ2-7; tentatively, D is TRBD1 (5 bases). The CDR3 spans 13 residues. Trimming removed 1 base at V and 7 bases at J, with 11 bases between. CDR1 is SGHDN, CDR2 FVKESK, per germline.

This clonotype has a count of ten or more. V usage is TRBV6-1 and J usage is TRBJ2-7; 11 bases are shared with TRBD2. V was pared by 7 bases and J by 5 bases, with 10 bases of the junction left unmatched. The CDR3 consists of 15 residues. Germline V gives CDR1 MNHNS, CDR2 SASEGT. CDR3 sequence reads: CASTLIAGGPHEQYF. In DNA, the CDR3 is TGTGCCAGCACCCTCATAGCGGGAGGGCCCCACGAGCAGTACTTC.

This clonotype was detected ten times or more. The gene calls are TRBV27 and TRBJ2-1; D might be TRBD1 (6 bases). The CDR3 is made up of 14 amino acids. The germline V and J ends were trimmed by 4 bases and 5 bases, with 12 bases remaining between them. Germline V gene lookup returns CDR1 MNHEY and CDR2 SMNVEV (reference sequence). This CDR3 reads CASSSAPGDNEQFF. The CDR3 DNA is TGTGCCAGCAGTTCAGCCCCAGGGGACAATGAGCAGTTCTTC.

This clonotype showed up many times. CDR3 amino acids: CASSPGRGTVLKAFF. The CDR3 DNA is TGCGCCAGCAGCCCCGGAAGAGGGACAGTCCTTAAAGCTTTCTTT. The chain combines TRBV5-1 with TRBJ1-1; 7 bases map to TRBD1. Germline CDR1 SGHRS, CDR2 YFSETQ. The CDR3 is made up of 15 amino acids. V gave up 4 bases and J gave up 9 bases; unmatched junction bases: 15.

This clonotype was detected ten times or more. CDR3 sequence reads: CSARDAYTDTQYF. The CDR3 bases are TGCAGTGCTAGAGACGCGTACACAGATACGCAGTATTTT. The V gene is TRBV20-1, the J gene TRBJ2-3; no clear D. Per the germline V gene, CDR1 is DFQATT and CDR2 is SNEGSKA (reference sequence). V dropped 0 bases and J dropped 2 bases, with 6 bases sitting between them. The CDR3 covers 13 residues.